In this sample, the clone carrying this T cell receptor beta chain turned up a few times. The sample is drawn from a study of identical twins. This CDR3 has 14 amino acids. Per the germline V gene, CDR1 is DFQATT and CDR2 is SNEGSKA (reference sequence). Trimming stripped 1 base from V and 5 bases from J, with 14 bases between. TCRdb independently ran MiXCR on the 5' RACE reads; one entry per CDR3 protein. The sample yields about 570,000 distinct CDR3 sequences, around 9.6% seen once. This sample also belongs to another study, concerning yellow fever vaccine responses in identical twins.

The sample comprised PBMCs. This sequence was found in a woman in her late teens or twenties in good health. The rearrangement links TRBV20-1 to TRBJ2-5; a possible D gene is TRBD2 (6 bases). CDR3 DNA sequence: TGCAGTGCTAGAGCCTTAGGAGGGATTGAGACCCAGTACTTC. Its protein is CSARALGGIETQYF.